This T cell receptor beta chain is from a study of T cells of healthy individuals. With 2 bases clipped from V and 7 bases from J, the junction kept 7 bases outside the gene matches. The germline gives CDR1 MNHEY, CDR2 SVGEGT. The CDR3 totals 15 residues. TCRdb re-called the 5' RACE reads with MiXCR, one entry per CDR3 protein. The profile shows fewer than 70,000 distinct CDR3 sequences, approximately 14% of them singletons. The chain combines TRBV6-2 or TRBV6-3 with TRBJ1-5; TRBD1 aligns across 8 bases. This TCR was sampled from a human donor in good health. CDR3 sequence: CASSYRTGLGQPQHF. DNA for the CDR3: TGTGCCAGCAGTTACCGGACAGGGCTTGGGCAGCCCCAGCATTTT.